The rows below give T cell receptor beta chains drawn from one sample of a study of T cell responses to AZD1222 COVID-19 vaccine. Assay: immunoSEQ multiplex PCR; the TCRdb copy retains only in-frame clones and omits some. Here the sample spans about 150,000 clones, around nine tenths being singletons. The sequencing used peripheral blood, collected on day 0 of AZD1222 vaccination. The receptors derive from an adult in good health. The CDR3 runs from the conserved cysteine through the conserved F or W. A D gene is named only where the DNA matches it firmly. Clone size appears in some rows only: once, few, many, or a class for an expanded clone.

j_call clone_size d_call v_call cdr3_nt cdr3_aa
TRBJ1-2 NA TRBD1 TRBV7-9 TGTGCCAGCAGCTTAGCAAGAGGGGACAGGGGTAAATACTATGGCTACACCTTC CASSLARGDRGKYYGYTF
TRBJ2-7 NA NA TRBV27 TGTGCCAGCGGGAGGCAGGGCCTCTCCTACGAGCAGTACTTC CASGRQGLSYEQYF
TRBJ1-2 NA TRBD1 TRBV5-4 TGTGCCAGCAGCTCCCGGGACAGGGGTAGCTATGGCTACACCTTC CASSSRDRGSYGYTF
TRBJ1-1 NA NA TRBV29-1 TGCAGCGTGCTAGCCGGGACGGGAACTTTCTTT CSVLAGTGTFF
TRBJ2-5 NA TRBD1 TRBV5-8 TGTGCCAGCAGCTCCCACAGGGGATTGGGCGAGACCCAGTACTTC CASSSHRGLGETQYF
TRBJ1-2 once NA TRBV19 TGTGCCAGTAGCCGGGACTTGCAGGGGAGCGATGGCTACACCTTC CASSRDLQGSDGYTF
TRBJ1-5 NA NA TRBV4-1 TGCGCCAGCAGCCGTTGGGGGACAACCACGGGCAATCAGCCCCAGCATTTT CASSRWGTTTGNQPQHF
TRBJ1-1 NA NA TRBV9 TGTGCCAGCAGCGTTTACAGGGAGCGGAACACTGAAGCTTTCTTT CASSVYRERNTEAFF
TRBJ1-1 NA TRBD1 TRBV4-2 TGTGCCAGCAGCCGCGGACAGGGGAACACTGAAGCTTTCTTT CASSRGQGNTEAFF
TRBJ1-1 NA TRBD1 TRBV5-4 TGTGCCAGCAGCTTGGGGGGACAGGGATCCCATGAAGCTTTCTTT CASSLGGQGSHEAFF
TRBJ1-5 NA NA TRBV28 TGTGCCAGCAGTACCAGGGATTTCAGCAATCAGCCCCAGCATTTT CASSTRDFSNQPQHF
TRBJ1-1 NA NA TRBV12-2 TGTGCAAGTCGCGCTAAAGGGCCAGGGGGCCGGCTGATAACTGAAGCTTTCTTT CASRAKGPGGRLITEAFF
TRBJ1-4 NA NA TRBV7-9 TGTGCCAGTCGAGCTGCAACTAATGAAAAACTGTTTTTT CASRAATNEKLFF
TRBJ1-1 NA TRBD1 TRBV11-3 TGTGCCAGCAGCTCCTGGACAGGTTGGGGGAACACTGAAGCTTTCTTT CASSSWTGWGNTEAFF
TRBJ1-5 NA NA TRBV7-2 TGTGCCAGCAGCTATAGCCCACCTAGCAATCAGCCCCAGCATTTT CASSYSPPSNQPQHF
TRBJ1-6 NA NA TRBV6-5 TGTGCCAGCAGTCCCACGAATTCACCCCTCCACTTT CASSPTNSPLHF
TRBJ2-2 NA NA TRBV3-1/TRBV3-2 TGTGCCAGCAGCTCGACCATACAGGGAGGCACCGGGGAGCTGTTTTTT CASSSTIQGGTGELFF
TRBJ1-1 once TRBD1 TRBV23-1 TGCGCCAGCACCCCGGGACAGGGATCTCGGGTTAACACTGAAGCTTTCTTT CASTPGQGSRVNTEAFF
TRBJ1-2 NA NA TRBV28 TGTGCCAGCAGTTTAACGGCCGGGACTATCCCTCCTAACTATGGCTACACCTTC CASSLTAGTIPPNYGYTF
TRBJ1-1 NA NA TRBV4-3 TGCGCCAGCAGCCAAGGGGATGGACCCTTGAGGTTGAGGAACACTGAAGCTTTCTTT CASSQGDGPLRLRNTEAFF
TRBJ2-7 NA NA TRBV12-3/TRBV12-4 TGTGCCAGCAGTTTAATGGGTTACGAGCAGTACTTC CASSLMGYEQYF
TRBJ2-3 NA NA TRBV21-1 TGTGCCAGCAGCAATTCCGGGACTAGCGGGGGGGCTTTGAGTATGATTCCGGCAGATACGCAGTATTTT CASSNSGTSGGALSMIPADTQYF
TRBJ1-2 few NA TRBV10-2 TGCGCCACGACCTCGGTTCCGGCAGAAACACACTATGGCTACACCTTC CATTSVPAETHYGYTF
TRBJ2-1 NA NA TRBV28 TGTGCCAGCTCTTATTTTGGCAGGCCCAACAATGAGCAGTTCTTC CASSYFGRPNNEQFF
TRBJ1-4 NA NA TRBV7-6 TGTGCCAGCAGCTTAGGACAGTTACCAACTAATGAAAAACTGTTTTTT CASSLGQLPTNEKLFF
TRBJ2-7 NA TRBD1 TRBV10-3 TGTGCCATCAGTCGTGGCCAGGGGGCGACAAGCTCCTACGAGCAGTACTTC CAISRGQGATSSYEQYF
TRBJ1-2 NA NA TRBV7-2 TGTGCCAGCAGCTTAAGCCCGAGGTTTGGGGAGGGGAGAAATGGCTACACCTTC CASSLSPRFGEGRNGYTF
TRBJ1-2 NA NA TRBV29-1 TGCAGCGTTGAAGATCCCCGTGGGTCGATCTATGGCTACACCTTC CSVEDPRGSIYGYTF
TRBJ2-1 NA NA TRBV6-2/TRBV6-3 TGTGCCAGCAGTTACTCGCCCACAAGGGGGTTCTTC CASSYSPTRGFF
TRBJ2-1 NA TRBD1 TRBV5-1 TGCGCCAGCAACAACAGGGGCTCCTACAATGAGCAGTTCTTC CASNNRGSYNEQFF
TRBJ2-2 NA TRBD1 TRBV5-4 TGTGCCAGCAGCCCACCGGGACAGGGTGTCGGGGAGCTGTTTTTT CASSPPGQGVGELFF